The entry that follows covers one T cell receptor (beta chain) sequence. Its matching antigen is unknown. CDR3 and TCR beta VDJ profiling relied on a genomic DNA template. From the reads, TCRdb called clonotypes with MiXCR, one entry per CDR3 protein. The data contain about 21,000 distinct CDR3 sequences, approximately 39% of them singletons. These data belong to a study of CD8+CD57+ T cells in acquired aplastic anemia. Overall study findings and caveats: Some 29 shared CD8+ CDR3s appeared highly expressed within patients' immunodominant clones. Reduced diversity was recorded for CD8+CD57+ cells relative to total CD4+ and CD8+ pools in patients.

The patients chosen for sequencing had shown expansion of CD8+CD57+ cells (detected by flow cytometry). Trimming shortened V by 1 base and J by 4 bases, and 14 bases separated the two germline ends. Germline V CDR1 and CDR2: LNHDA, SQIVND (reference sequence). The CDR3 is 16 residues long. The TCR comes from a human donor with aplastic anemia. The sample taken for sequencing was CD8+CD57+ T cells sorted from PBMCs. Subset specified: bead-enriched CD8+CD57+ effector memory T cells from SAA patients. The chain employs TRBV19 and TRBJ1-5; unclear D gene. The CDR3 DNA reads TGTGCCAGTAGTATAGGGGTTGGGGATTTGAATCAGCCCCAGCATTTT. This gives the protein CASSIGVGDLNQPQHF.